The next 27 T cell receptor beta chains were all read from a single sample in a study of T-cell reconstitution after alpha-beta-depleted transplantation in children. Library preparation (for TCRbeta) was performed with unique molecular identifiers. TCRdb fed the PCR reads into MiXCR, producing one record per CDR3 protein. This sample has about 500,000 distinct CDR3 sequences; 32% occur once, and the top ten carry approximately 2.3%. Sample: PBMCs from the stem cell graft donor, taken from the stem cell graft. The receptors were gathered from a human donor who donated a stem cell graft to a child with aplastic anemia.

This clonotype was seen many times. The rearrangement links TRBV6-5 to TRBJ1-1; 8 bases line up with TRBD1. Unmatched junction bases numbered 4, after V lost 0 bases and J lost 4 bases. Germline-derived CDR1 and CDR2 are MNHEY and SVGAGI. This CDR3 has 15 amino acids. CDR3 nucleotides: TGTGCCAGCAGTTACTCCACAGGGGGGGGCACTGAAGCTTTCTTT. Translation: CASSYSTGGGTEAFF.

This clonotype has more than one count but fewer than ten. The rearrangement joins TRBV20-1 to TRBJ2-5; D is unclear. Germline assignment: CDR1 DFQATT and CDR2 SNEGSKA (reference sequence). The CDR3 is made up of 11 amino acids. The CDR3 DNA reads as TGCAAGGCTATGCTGGGGGAGACCCAGTACTTC. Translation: CKAMLGETQYF.

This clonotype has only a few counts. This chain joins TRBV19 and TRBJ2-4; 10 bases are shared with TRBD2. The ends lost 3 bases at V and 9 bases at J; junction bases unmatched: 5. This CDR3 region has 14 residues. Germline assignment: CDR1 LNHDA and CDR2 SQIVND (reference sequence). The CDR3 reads CASSMSGRGGIQYF. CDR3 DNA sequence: TGTGCCAGTAGTATGAGCGGGAGGGGTGGCATTCAGTACTTC. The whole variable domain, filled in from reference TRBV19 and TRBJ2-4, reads DGGITQSPKYLFRKEGQNVTLSCEQNLNHDAMYWYRQDPGQGLRLIYYSQIVNDFQKGDIAEGYSVSREKKESFPLTVTSAQKNPTAFYLCASSMSGRGGIQYFGAGTRLSVL.

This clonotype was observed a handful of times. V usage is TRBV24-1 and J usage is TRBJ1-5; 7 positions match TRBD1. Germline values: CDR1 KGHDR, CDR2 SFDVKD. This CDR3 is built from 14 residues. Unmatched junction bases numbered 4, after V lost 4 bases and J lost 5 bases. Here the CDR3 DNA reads TGTGCCACCAGTGAAGGGACAGATCATCAGCCCCAGCATTTT. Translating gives CATSEGTDHQPQHF.

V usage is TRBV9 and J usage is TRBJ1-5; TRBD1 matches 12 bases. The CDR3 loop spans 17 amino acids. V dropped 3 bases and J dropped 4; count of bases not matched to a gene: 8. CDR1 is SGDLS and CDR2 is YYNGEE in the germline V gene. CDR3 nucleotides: TGTGCCAGCAGCGGGGGGACAGGGGGCCTTCGGAATCAGCCCCAGCATTTT. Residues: CASSGGTGGLRNQPQHF.

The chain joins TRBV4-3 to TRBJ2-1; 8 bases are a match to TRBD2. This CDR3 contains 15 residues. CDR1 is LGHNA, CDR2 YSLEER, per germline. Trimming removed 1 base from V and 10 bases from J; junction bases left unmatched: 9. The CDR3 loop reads CASSQGVGGAWEQFF. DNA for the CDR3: TGCGCCAGCAGCCAAGGCGTCGGGGGGGCTTGGGAGCAGTTCTTC.

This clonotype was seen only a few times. The CDR3: CASSFLLGGPNTEAFF. CDR3 coding DNA: TGTGCCAGCAGTTTTCTTCTCGGGGGACCCAACACTGAAGCTTTCTTT. V usage is TRBV12-3 or TRBV12-4 and J usage is TRBJ1-1, with a possible D match to TRBD1 (5 bases). The length of the CDR3 is 16 residues. V lost 3 bases and J lost 2, with 16 bases in between.

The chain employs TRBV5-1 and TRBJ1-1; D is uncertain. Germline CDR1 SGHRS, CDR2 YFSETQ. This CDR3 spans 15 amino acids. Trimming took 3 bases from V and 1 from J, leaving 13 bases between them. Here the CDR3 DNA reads TGCGCCAGCAGCTGGGATGAAGACCAGAACACTGAAGCTTTCTTT. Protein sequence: CASSWDEDQNTEAFF.

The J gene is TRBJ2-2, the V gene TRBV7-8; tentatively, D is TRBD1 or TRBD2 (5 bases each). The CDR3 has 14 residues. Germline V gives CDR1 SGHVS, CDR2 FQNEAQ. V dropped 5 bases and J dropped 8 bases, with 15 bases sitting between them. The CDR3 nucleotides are TGTGCCAGCAGCCCCGGAGGCAGGGCGGGGGAGCTGTTTTTT. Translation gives CASSPGGRAGELFF.

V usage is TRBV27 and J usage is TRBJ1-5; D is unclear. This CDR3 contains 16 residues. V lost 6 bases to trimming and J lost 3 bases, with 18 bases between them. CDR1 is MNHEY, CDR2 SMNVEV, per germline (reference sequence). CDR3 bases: TGTGCCAGCAGCCTTACCTTGGAAGGGCACAATCAGCCCCAGCATTTT. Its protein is CASSLTLEGHNQPQHF.

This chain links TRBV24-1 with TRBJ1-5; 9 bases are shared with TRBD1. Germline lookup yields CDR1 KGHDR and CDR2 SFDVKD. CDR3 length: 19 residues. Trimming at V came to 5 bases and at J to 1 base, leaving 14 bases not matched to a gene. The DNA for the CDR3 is TGTGCCACCAGTGCCTCGAGGGGACAGGGTGGAGGGAGCAATCAGCCCCAGCATTTT. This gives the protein CATSASRGQGGGSNQPQHF.

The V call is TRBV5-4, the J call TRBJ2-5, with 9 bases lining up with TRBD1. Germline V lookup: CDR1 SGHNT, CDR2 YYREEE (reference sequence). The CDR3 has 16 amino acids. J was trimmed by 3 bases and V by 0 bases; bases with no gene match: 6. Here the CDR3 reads CASSLEPGQGEETQYF. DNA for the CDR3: TGTGCCAGCAGCTTGGAGCCGGGACAGGGCGAAGAGACCCAGTACTTC.

As DNA, the CDR3 is TGTGCCAGCAGCATCCGACCAGGGGAATCGGGACAGGGGTTCCCCTACGAGCAGTACTTC. This codes for CASSIRPGESGQGFPYEQYF. The rearrangement joins TRBV7-2 to TRBJ2-7; 10 bases are a match to TRBD1. V shed 5 bases, J shed 2 bases, and the junction held 21 bases outside the gene matches. The CDR3 is made up of 20 amino acids. CDR1 SGHTA and CDR2 FQGNSA come from the germline V gene.

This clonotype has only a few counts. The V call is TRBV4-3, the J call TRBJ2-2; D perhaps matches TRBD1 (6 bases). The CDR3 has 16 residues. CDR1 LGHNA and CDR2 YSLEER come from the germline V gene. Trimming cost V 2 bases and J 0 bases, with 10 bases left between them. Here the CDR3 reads CASSQMNRANTGELFF. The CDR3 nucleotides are TGCGCCAGCAGCCAAATGAACAGGGCGAACACCGGGGAGCTGTTTTTT.

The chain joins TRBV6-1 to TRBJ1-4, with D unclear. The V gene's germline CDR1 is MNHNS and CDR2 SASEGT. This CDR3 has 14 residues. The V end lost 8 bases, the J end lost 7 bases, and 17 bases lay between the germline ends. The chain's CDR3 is CASSSPGTSEKLFF. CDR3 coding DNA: TGTGCCAGCTCCTCACCTGGAACAAGTGAAAAACTGTTTTTT.

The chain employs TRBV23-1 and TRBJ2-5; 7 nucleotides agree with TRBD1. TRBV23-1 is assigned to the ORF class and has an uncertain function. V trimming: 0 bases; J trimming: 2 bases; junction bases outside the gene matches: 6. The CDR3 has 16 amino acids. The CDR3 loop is CASSQSSPRGQETQYF. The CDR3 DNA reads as TGCGCCAGCAGTCAATCGAGTCCCAGGGGGCAAGAGACCCAGTACTTC.

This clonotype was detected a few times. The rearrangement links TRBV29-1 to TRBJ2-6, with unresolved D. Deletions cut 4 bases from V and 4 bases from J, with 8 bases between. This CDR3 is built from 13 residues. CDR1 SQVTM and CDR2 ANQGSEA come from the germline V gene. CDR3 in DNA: TGCAGCGTTGGGCAGGACGGGGCCAACGTCCTGACTTTC. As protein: CSVGQDGANVLTF.

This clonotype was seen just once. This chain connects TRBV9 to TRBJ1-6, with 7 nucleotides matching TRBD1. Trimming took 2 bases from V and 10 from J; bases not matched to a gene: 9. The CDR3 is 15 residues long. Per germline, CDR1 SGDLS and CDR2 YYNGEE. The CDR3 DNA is TGTGCCAGCAGCGTGTCCGACAGGGAAGGATCACCCCTCCACTTT. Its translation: CASSVSDREGSPLHF.

CDR3 DNA: TGTGCCAGCAGTTATACAACAGGGGGCACTGAAGCTTTCTTT. As protein: CASSYTTGGTEAFF. The chain carries TRBV12-3 or TRBV12-4 and TRBJ1-1, with 8 bases fitting TRBD1. Germline trimming cut 4 bases from V and 4 bases from J; bases unmatched to any gene: 5. The CDR3 length is 14 residues.

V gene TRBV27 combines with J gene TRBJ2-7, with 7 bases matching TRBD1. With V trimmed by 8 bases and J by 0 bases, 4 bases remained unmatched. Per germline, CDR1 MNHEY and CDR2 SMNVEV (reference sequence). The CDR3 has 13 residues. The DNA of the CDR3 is TGTGCCAGCGGAAAGGGGGCCTCCTACGAGCAGTACTTC. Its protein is CASGKGASYEQYF.

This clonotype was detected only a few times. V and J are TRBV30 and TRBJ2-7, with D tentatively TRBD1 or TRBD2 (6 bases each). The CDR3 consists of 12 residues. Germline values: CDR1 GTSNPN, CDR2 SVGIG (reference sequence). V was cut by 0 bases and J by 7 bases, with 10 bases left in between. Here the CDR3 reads CAWSVGAGEQYV. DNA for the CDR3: TGTGCCTGGAGTGTGGGGGCGGGGGAGCAGTACGTC.

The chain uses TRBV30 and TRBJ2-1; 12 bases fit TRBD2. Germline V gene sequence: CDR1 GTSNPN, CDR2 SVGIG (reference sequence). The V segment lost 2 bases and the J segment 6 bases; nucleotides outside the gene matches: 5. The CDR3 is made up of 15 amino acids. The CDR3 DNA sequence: TGTGCCTGGAGTCCCGGGACTAGCGGGTTCAATGAGCAGTTCTTC. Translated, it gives CAWSPGTSGFNEQFF. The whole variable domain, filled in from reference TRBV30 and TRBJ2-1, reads SQTIHQWPATLVQPVGSPLSLECTVEGTSNPNLYWYRQAAGRGLQLLFYSVGIGQISSEVPQNLSASRPQDRQFILSSKKLLLSDSGFYLCAWSPGTSGFNEQFFGPGTRLTVL.

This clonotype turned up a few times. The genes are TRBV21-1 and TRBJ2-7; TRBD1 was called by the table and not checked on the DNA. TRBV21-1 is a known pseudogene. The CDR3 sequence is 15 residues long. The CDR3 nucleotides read TGTGCCAGCAGCGACCGGGACAGGAATACCTACGAGCAGTACTTC. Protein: CASSDRDRNTYEQYF.

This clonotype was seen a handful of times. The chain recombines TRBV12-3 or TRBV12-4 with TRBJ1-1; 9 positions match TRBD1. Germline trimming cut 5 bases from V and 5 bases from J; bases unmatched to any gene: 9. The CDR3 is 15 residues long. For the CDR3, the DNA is TGTGCCAGCAGTCATCCGGGACAGGGTGTAACTGAAGCTTTCTTT. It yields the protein CASSHPGQGVTEAFF.

Here the CDR3 reads CSTAVGGEAFF. CDR3 coding DNA: TGCAGTACCGCAGTGGGGGGTGAAGCTTTCTTT. The chain employs TRBV20-1 and TRBJ1-1, with D perhaps TRBD1 (5 bases). Trimming took 8 bases from V and 7 from J, leaving 14 bases between them. This CDR3 comprises 11 residues. Germline V gene lookup returns CDR1 DFQATT and CDR2 SNEGSKA (reference sequence).

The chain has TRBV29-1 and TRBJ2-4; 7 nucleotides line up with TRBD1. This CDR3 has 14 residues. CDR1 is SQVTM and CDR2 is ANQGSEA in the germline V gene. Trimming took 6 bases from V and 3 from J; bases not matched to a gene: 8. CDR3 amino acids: CSVADRLGKNIQYF. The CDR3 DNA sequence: TGCAGCGTGGCGGACAGGCTGGGCAAAAACATTCAGTACTTC.

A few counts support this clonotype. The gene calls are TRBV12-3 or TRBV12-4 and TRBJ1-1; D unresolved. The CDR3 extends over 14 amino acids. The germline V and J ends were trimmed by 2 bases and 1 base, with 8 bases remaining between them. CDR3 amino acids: CASSLRRRNTEAFF. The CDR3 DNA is TGTGCCAGCAGTTTAAGGCGAAGGAACACTGAAGCTTTCTTT.